The 9 T cell receptor beta chains below all came from one sample that was sequenced in a study of cytomegalovirus exposure and HLA in healthy donors. The table came from immunoSEQ multiplex PCR; TCRdb's copy has only in-frame clones and leaves some out. The top ten clones hold over 13% of a sample with 200,000 to 250,000 clones, 80% to 85% of them seen once. The sample comprised PBMCs. The receptor source for this set is a woman in her thirties in good health and CMV-seropositive.

This chain joins TRBV6-6 and TRBJ1-1; no clear D gene. Germline CDR1 and CDR2: MNHNY and SVGAGI (reference sequence). The ends were cut back, 6 bases at V and 1 base at J, with 18 bases in the middle. The CDR3 has 16 residues. CDR3 bases: TGTGCCAGCAGGGCCTCCGCGGGCAGTTCGAACACTGAAGCTTTCTTT. Translation: CASRASAGSSNTEAFF.

This clone was found a few times. This same CDR3 is encoded by further DNA sequences in the sample. V gene TRBV6-5 combines with J gene TRBJ2-3, with D unclear. Germline V gene lookup returns CDR1 MNHEY and CDR2 SVGAGI. CDR3 length equals 15 residues. The V and J ends lost 2 bases and 1 base respectively, with 10 bases between them. CDR3 sequence: CASSYGRLGTDTQYF. The CDR3 coding sequence is TGTGCCAGCAGTTACGGGCGGCTAGGCACAGATACGCAGTATTTT.

This clone was seen a single time. The V and J genes are TRBV11-2 and TRBJ2-1; D is undetermined. From germline, CDR1 is SGHAT and CDR2 FQNNGV. Trimming took off 1 base at V and 15 bases at J, with 16 bases between the two ends. The CDR3 covers 13 residues. The CDR3 bases are TGTGCCAGCAGCTTAGTGGGTCGAGAGCCTGGGTTCTTC. Amino acids: CASSLVGREPGFF.

The chain employs TRBV6-5 and TRBJ2-7; 11 positions agree with TRBD2. Germline values: CDR1 MNHEY, CDR2 SVGAGI. J was trimmed by 5 bases and V by 4 bases; bases with no gene match: 4. The CDR3 runs 14 residues. The DNA of the CDR3 is TGTGCCAGCAGTTTTAGCGGGAGGGCCAACGAGCAGTACTTC. Translation gives CASSFSGRANEQYF.

This chain links TRBV7-8 with TRBJ2-6; 9 nucleotides agree with TRBD1. The CDR3 contains 18 residues. The J segment lost 3 bases and the V segment lost 5 bases, leaving 11 bases of the junction unmatched. From germline, CDR1 is SGHVS and CDR2 FQNEAQ. DNA of the CDR3: TGTGCCAGCAGCGCGTCCGGGGGACAGGGACGTGGGGCCAACGTCCTGACTTTC. Protein: CASSASGGQGRGANVLTF.

The rearrangement joins TRBV7-6 to TRBJ1-1; 8 bases are a match to TRBD1. The CDR3 sequence is 16 residues long. Germline V gene data show CDR1 as SGHVS and CDR2 as FNYEAQ. V was clipped by 4 bases and J by 4 bases; unmatched bases: 11. The CDR3 sequence: CASSSMTGVEGTEAFF. CDR3 bases: TGTGCCAGCAGCTCAATGACAGGGGTCGAGGGCACTGAAGCTTTCTTT. Full variable domain (rest looked up from reference TRBV7-6 and TRBJ1-1): GAGVSQSPRYKVTKRGQDVALRCDPISGHVSLYWYRQALGQGPEFLTYFNYEAQQDKSGLPNDRFSAERPEGSISTLTIQRTEQRDSAMYRCASSSMTGVEGTEAFFGQGTRLTVV.

The chain uses TRBV30 and TRBJ1-1, with D tentatively TRBD1 (6 bases). Trimming shortened V by 3 bases and J by 3 bases, and 11 bases separated the two germline ends. CDR1 is GTSNPN, CDR2 SVGIG, per germline (reference sequence). This CDR3 contains 13 residues. The CDR3 reads CAWRAGAHTEAFF. The CDR3 DNA reads as TGTGCCTGGAGAGCAGGGGCACACACTGAAGCTTTCTTT.

This rearrangement joins TRBV20-1 to TRBJ2-5; D call uncertain. V was trimmed by 5 bases and J by 1 base, leaving 5 bases between them. This CDR3 region has 11 residues. Germline V CDR1 and CDR2: DFQATT, SNEGSKA (reference sequence). The CDR3 region is CSAEAQETQYF. In DNA form, the CDR3 reads TGCAGTGCTGAGGCCCAAGAGACCCAGTACTTC.

V gene TRBV27 combines with J gene TRBJ2-2; D is perhaps TRBD1 or TRBD2 (6 bases each). V dropped 5 bases and J dropped 5 bases, with 21 bases sitting between them. CDR3 length equals 17 residues. CDR1 is MNHEY, CDR2 SMNVEV, per germline (reference sequence). The CDR3 bases are TGTGCCAGCAGTCACCTCCCGACAGGAGGGCGTACCGGGGAGCTGTTTTTT. This sequence encodes CASSHLPTGGRTGELFF.